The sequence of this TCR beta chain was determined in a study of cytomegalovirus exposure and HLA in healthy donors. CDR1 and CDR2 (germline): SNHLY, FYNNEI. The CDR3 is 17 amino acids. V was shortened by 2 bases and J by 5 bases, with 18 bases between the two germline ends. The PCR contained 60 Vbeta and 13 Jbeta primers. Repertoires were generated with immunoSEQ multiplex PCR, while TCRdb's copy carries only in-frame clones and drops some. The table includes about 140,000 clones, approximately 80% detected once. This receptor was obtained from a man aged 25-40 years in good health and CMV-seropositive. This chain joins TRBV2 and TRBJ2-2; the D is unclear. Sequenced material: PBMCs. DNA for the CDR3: TGTGCCAGCAGTGAAACGATCCATGTGGCGAGGACCGGGGAGCTGTTTTTT. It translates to CASSETIHVARTGELFF.